This T cell receptor beta chain was captured in a study of blood T cell repertoires in COVID-19. For the study at large: Samples taken during acute and convalescent COVID-19 were collected in the United States, Italy and Spain. Sources were T cells, B-cell-depleted T cells, or PBMCs; the material itself was cDNA or gDNA.

Germline CDR1 and CDR2: WSHSY and SAAADI. This CDR3 comprises 14 residues. Trimming cost V 2 bases and J 4 bases, with 6 bases left between them. Living in under 30 US areas, the participants were between roughly 18 and 90 years of age. Participants had their cohort set by participant-reported clinical history. Repertoires were generated with immunoSEQ multiplex PCR, while TCRdb's copy carries only in-frame clones and drops some. The table lists about 180,000 clones, 80% of them singletons. The J gene is TRBJ1-6, the V gene TRBV10-2; perhaps TRBD1 as D (6 bases). This sequence originates from a man in his fifties or sixties who had been exposed to COVID-19. The sequencing sample was made of PBMCs or T cells enriched from blood (not recorded which). The CDR3 is CASSETGYNSPLHF. In DNA form, the CDR3 reads TGCGCCAGCAGTGAGACAGGGTATAATTCACCCCTCCACTTT.